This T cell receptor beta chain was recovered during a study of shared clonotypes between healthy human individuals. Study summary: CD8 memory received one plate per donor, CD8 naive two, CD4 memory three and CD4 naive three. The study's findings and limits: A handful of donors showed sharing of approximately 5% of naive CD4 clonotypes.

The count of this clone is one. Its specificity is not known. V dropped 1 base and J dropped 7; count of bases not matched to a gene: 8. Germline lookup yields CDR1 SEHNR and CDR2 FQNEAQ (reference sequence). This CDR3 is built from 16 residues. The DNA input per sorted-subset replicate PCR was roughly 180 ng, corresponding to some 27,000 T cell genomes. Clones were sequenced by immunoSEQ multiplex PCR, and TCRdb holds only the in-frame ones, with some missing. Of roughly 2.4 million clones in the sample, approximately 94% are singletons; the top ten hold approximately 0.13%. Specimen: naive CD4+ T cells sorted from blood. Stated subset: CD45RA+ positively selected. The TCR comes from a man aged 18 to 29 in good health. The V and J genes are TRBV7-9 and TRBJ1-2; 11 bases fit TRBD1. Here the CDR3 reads CASSLGTGGQLGGYTF. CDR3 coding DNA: TGTGCCAGCAGCTTAGGGACAGGGGGCCAACTAGGTGGCTACACCTTC.